Sequencing of this T cell receptor beta chain was carried out in a study of blood T cell repertoires in COVID-19. The overall study: Acute and convalescent COVID-19 specimens originated in the United States, Italy and Spain. Nucleic acid was either cDNA or gDNA, and it came from T cells, B-cell-depleted T cells, or PBMCs.

CDR1 is SGHTS, CDR2 YDEGEE, per germline. The CDR3 has 15 residues. The V gene end was trimmed by 1 base and the J gene end by 10 bases; junction bases not matched to a gene: 5. Under the authors' procedure: By means of reference gene primer amplification, nucleated cell counts were estimated. Sequencing used immunoSEQ multiplex PCR; TCRdb keeps in-frame clones, though not all of them. V and J calls plus clone size are reproduced from that table; the DNA served to infer D and trimming. This table has 300,000 to 450,000 clones, over 75% appearing once. Seattle researchers signed up patients amid active infection and tracked them longitudinally.

V usage is TRBV5-8 and J usage is TRBJ2-1, with TRBD2 identical over 13 bases. Sequencing was performed on peripheral blood. The sequence was collected from an older woman with COVID-19, enrolled during active disease. CDR3 in DNA: TGTGCCAGCAGCTTGTCACTAGCGGGGGGGGAAGAGCAGTTCTTC. This translates into CASSLSLAGGEEQFF.